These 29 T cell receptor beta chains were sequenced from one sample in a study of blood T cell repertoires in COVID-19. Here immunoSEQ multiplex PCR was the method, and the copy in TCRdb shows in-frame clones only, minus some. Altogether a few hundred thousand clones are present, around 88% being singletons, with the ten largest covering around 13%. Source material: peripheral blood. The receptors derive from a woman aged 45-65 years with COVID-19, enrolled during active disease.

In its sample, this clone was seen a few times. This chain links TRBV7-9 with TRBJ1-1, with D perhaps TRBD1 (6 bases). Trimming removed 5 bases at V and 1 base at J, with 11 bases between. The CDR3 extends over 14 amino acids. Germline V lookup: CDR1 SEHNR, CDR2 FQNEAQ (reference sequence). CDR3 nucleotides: TGTGCCAGCAGCCCCGGACAGAGGAACACTGAAGCTTTCTTT. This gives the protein CASSPGQRNTEAFF.

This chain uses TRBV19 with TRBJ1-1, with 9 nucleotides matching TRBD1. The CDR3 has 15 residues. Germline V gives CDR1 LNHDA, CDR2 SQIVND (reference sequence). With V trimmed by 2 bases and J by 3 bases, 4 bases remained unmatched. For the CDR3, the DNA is TGTGCCAGTAGTATAAGGGACAGGGCAGACACTGAAGCTTTCTTT. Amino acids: CASSIRDRADTEAFF.

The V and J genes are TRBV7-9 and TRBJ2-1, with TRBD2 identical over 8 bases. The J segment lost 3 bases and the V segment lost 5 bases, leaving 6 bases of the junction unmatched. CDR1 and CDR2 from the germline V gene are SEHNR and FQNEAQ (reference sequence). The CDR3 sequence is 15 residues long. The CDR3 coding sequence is TGTGCCAGCAGCGCAGCGGGGGCCGTCTACAATGAGCAGTTCTTC. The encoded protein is CASSAAGAVYNEQFF.

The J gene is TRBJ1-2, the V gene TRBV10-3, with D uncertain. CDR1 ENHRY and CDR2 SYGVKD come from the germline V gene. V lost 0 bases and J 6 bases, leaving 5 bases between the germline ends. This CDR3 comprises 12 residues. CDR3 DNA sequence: TGTGCCATCAGTGAGTCACGGGATGGCTACACCTTC. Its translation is CAISESRDGYTF.

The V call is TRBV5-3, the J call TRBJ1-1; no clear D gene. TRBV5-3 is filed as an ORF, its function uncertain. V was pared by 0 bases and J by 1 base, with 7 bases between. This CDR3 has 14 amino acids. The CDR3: CARSLAVRNTEAFF. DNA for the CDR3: TGTGCCAGAAGCTTGGCCGTGAGGAACACTGAAGCTTTCTTT.

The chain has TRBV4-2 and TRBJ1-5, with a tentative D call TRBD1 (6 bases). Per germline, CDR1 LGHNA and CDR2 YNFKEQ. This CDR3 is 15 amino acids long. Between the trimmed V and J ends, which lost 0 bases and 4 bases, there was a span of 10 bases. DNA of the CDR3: TGTGCCAGCAGCCAAGAGTGGGGGCCTAATCAGCCCCAGCATTTT. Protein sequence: CASSQEWGPNQPQHF.

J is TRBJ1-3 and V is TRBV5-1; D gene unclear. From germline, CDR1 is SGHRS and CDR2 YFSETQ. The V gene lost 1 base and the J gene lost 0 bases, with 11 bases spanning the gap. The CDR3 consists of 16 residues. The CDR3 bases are TGCGCCAGCAGCTTGTACGAAGGGAGCTCTGGAAACACCATATATTTT. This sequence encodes CASSLYEGSSGNTIYF. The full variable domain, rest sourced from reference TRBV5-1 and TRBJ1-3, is KAGVTQTPRYLIKTRGQQVTLSCSPISGHRSVSWYQQTPGQGLQFLFEYFSETQRNKGNFPGRFSGRQFSNSRSEMNVSTLELGDSALYLCASSLYEGSSGNTIYFGEGSWLTVV.

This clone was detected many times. CDR3: CASSIQGGGYGYTF. Here the CDR3 DNA reads TGTGCCAGTAGTATCCAGGGCGGCGGCTATGGCTACACCTTC. The chain has TRBV19 and TRBJ1-2; possibly TRBD1 for D (5 bases). The CDR3 length is 14 residues. Germline CDR1 reads LNHDA; CDR2 reads SQIVND (reference sequence). Trimming removed 3 bases from V and 4 bases from J, with 12 bases in between. Filled out from reference TRBV19 and TRBJ1-2, the complete variable domain reads DGGITQSPKYLFRKEGQNVTLSCEQNLNHDAMYWYRQDPGQGLRLIYYSQIVNDFQKGDIAEGYSVSREKKESFPLTVTSAQKNPTAFYLCASSIQGGGYGYTFGSGTRLTVV.

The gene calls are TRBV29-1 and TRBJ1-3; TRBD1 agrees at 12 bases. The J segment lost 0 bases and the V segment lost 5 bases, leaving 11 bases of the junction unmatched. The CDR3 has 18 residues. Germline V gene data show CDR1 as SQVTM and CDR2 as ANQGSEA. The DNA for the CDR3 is TGCAGCGTTTGGGACAGGGGGCCACCCCTGAGCTCTGGAAACACCATATATTTT. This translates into CSVWDRGPPLSSGNTIYF.

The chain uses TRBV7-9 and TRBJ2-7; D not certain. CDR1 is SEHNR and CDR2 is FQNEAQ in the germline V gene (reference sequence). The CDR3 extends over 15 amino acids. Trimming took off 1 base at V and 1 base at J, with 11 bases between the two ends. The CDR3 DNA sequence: TGTGCCAGCAGCTTAGAAAGAGGCCAGTCCTACGAGCAGTACTTC. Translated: CASSLERGQSYEQYF. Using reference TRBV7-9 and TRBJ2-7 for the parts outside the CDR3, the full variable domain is DTGVSQNPRHKITKRGQNVTFRCDPISEHNRLYWYRQTLGQGPEFLTYFQNEAQLEKSRLLSDRFSAERPKGSFSTLEIQRTEQGDSAMYLCASSLERGQSYEQYFGPGTRLTVT.

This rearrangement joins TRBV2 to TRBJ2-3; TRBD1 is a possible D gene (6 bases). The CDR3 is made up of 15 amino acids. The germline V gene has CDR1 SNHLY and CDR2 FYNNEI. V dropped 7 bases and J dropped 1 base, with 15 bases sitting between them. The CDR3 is CASTIGGTGTDTQYF. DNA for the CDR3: TGTGCCAGCACCATAGGGGGTACAGGCACAGATACGCAGTATTTT.

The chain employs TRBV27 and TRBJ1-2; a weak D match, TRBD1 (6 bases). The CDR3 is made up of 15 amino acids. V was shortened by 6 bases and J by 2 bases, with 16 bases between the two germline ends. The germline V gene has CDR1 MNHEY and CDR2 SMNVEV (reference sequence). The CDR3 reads CASRARQDSNYGYTF. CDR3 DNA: TGTGCCAGCAGGGCACGACAGGATTCAAACTATGGCTACACCTTC.

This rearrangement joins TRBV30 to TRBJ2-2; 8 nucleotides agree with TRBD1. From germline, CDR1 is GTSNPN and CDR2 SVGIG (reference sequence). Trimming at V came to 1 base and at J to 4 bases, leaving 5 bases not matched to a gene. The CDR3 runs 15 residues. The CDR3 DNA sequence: TGTGCCTGGAGTGCATCGACAGGGGTCACCGGGGAGCTGTTTTTT. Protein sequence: CAWSASTGVTGELFF.

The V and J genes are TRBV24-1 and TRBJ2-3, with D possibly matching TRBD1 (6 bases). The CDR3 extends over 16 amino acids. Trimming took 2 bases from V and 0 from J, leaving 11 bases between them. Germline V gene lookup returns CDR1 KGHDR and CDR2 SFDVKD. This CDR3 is CATSDSDRSSTDTQYF. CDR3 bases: TGTGCCACCAGTGATTCCGACAGGTCTAGCACAGATACGCAGTATTTT.

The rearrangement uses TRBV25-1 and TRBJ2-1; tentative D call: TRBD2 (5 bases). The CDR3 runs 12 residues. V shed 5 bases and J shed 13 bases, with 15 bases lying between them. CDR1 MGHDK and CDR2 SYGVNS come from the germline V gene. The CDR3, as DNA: TGTGCCAGCAGTCTCACGGGGATTATCCAGTTCTTC. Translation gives CASSLTGIIQFF.

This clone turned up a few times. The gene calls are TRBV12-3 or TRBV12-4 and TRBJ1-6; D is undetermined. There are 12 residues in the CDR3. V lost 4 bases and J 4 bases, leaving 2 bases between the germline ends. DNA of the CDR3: TGTGCCAGCAGTTCATATAATTCACCCCTCCACTTT. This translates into CASSSYNSPLHF.

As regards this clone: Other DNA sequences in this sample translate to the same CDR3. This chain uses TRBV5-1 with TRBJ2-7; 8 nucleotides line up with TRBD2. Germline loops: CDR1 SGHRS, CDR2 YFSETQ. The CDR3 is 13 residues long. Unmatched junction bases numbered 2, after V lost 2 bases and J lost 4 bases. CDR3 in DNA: TGCGCCAGCAGCTTCGGGGGGGATTACGAGCAGTACTTC. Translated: CASSFGGDYEQYF. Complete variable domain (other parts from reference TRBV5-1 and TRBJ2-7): KAGVTQTPRYLIKTRGQQVTLSCSPISGHRSVSWYQQTPGQGLQFLFEYFSETQRNKGNFPGRFSGRQFSNSRSEMNVSTLELGDSALYLCASSFGGDYEQYFGPGTRLTVT.

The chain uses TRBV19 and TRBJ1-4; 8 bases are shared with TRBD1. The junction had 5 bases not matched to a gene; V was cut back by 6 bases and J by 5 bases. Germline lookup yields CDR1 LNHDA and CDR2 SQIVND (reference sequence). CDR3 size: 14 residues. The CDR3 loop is CASRSWTGNEKLFF. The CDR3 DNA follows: TGTGCCAGTAGATCTTGGACAGGGAATGAAAAACTGTTTTTT. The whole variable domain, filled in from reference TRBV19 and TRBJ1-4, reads DGGITQSPKYLFRKEGQNVTLSCEQNLNHDAMYWYRQDPGQGLRLIYYSQIVNDFQKGDIAEGYSVSREKKESFPLTVTSAQKNPTAFYLCASRSWTGNEKLFFGSGTQLSVL.

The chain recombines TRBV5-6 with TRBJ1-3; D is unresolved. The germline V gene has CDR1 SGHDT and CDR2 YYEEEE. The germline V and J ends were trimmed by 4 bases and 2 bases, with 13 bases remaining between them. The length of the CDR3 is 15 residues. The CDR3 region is CASSPVTGTGNTIYF. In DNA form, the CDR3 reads TGTGCCAGCAGCCCCGTAACCGGTACTGGAAACACCATATATTTT.

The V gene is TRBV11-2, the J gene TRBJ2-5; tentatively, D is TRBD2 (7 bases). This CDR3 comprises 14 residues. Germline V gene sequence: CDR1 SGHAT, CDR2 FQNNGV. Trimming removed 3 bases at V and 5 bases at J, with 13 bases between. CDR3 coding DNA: TGTGCCAGCAGCTTGGCGGGGGCGGGGGAGACCCAGTACTTC. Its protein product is CASSLAGAGETQYF.

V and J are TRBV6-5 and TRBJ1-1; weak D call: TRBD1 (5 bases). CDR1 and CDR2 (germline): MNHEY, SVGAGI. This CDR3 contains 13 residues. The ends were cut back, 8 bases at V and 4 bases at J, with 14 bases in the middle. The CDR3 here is CASCVQGGTEAFF. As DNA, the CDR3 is TGTGCCAGCTGCGTCCAGGGAGGCACTGAAGCTTTCTTT.

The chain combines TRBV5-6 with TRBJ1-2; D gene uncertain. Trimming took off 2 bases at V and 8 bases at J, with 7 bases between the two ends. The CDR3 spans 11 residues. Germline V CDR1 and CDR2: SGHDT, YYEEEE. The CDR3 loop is CASSFDGGYTF. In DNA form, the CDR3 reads TGTGCCAGCAGCTTCGATGGCGGCTACACCTTC.

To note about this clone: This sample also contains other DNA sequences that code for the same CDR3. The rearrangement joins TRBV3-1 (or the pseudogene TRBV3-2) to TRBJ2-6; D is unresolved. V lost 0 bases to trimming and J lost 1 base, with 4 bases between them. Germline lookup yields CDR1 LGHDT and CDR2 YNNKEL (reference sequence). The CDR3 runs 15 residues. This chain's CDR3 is CASSQDLSGANVLTF. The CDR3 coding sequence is TGTGCCAGCAGCCAAGACCTATCTGGGGCCAACGTCCTGACTTTC.

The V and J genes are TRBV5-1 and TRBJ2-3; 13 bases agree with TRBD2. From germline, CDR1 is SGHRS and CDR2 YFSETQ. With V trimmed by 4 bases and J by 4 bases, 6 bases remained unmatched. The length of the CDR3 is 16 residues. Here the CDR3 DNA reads TGCGCCAGCAGCCCGAAACTAGCGGGGGGGCCAGATACGCAGTATTTT. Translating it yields CASSPKLAGGPDTQYF.

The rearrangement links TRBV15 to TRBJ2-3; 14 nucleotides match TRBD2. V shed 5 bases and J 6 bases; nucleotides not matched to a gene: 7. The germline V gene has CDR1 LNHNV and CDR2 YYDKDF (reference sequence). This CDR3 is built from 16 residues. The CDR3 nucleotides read TGTGCCACCAGCTACGGACTAGCGGGGGGACCGGATACGCAGTATTTT. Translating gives CATSYGLAGGPDTQYF.

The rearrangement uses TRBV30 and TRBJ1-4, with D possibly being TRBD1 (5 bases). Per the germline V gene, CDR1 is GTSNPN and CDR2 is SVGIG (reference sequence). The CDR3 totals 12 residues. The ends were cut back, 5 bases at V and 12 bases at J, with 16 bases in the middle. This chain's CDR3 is CAWSQGLSELFF. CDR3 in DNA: TGTGCCTGGTCCCAGGGTCTCTCAGAACTGTTTTTT.

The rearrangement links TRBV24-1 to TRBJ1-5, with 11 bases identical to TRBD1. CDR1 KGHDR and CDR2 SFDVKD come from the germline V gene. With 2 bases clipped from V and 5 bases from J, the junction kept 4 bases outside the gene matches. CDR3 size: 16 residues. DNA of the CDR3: TGTGCCACCAGTGATTCTGGACAGGGGGCAGATCAGCCCCAGCATTTT. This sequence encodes CATSDSGQGADQPQHF.

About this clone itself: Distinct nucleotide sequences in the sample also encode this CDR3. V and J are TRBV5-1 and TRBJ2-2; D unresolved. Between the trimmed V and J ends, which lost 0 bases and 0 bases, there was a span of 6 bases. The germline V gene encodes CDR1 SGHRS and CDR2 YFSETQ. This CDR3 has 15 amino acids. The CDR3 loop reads CASSLGLANTGELFF. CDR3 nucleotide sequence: TGCGCCAGCAGCTTGGGCCTAGCGAACACCGGGGAGCTGTTTTTT. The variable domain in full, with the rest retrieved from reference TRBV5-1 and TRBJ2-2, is KAGVTQTPRYLIKTRGQQVTLSCSPISGHRSVSWYQQTPGQGLQFLFEYFSETQRNKGNFPGRFSGRQFSNSRSEMNVSTLELGDSALYLCASSLGLANTGELFFGEGSRLTVL.

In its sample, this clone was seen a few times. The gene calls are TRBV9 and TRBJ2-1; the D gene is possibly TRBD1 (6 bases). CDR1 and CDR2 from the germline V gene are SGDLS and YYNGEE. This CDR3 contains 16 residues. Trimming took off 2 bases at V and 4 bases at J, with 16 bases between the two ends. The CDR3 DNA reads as TGTGCCAGCAGCGTCTTAACGGACAGCAATTACAATGAGCAGTTCTTC. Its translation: CASSVLTDSNYNEQFF.